This record concerns one T cell receptor beta chain sequence. These data belong to a study of patients and donors after allogeneic stem cell transplantation. Germline lookup yields CDR1 ENHRY and CDR2 SYGVKD. Trimming removed 5 bases at V and 5 bases at J, with 10 bases between. CDR3 length: 13 residues. Each CDR3 protein gets one entry after TCRdb re-called the RT-PCR reads with MiXCR. The sample has about 960,000 distinct CDR3 sequences, approximately 18% seen once. The chain uses TRBV10-3 and TRBJ2-1; D not certain. This sequence was found in a human donor who was either an allogeneic HSCT recipient or a stem cell or donor lymphocyte infusion donor (not recorded which). It is not recorded whose cells these are; they may come from a transplant donor. Source material: blood, either unsorted or a sorted T cell fraction (not recorded which). Written as DNA, the CDR3 is TGTGCCATCAGTAACATCCAGGACAATGAGCAGTTCTTC. This encodes CAISNIQDNEQFF.